These T cell receptor beta chains were read from a single sample in a study of shared clonotypes between healthy human individuals. Libraries were prepared by immunoSEQ multiplex PCR; TCRdb keeps only in-frame clonotypes and omits some of them. This sample has over a million clones, with roughly 96% found just once. The source material was naive CD4+ T cells sorted from blood. Every receptor here comes from a young man in good health. Each CDR3 is given with its conserved first and last residue. The order of the fields is V gene, J gene, D gene, clone size, CDR3 DNA, CDR3 protein. A D gene is named only where the DNA matches it firmly. Clone size is not always given. Where it is, it says once, few, many or a class for expanded clones.

TRBV5-1	TRBJ1-4	NA	once	TGCGCCAGCAGGTCGACAGGCAGTTCTGCTAATGAAAAACTGTTTTTT	CASRSTGSSANEKLFF
TRBV28	TRBJ2-7	NA	once	TGTGCCAGCAGTTCCCGGGGCTACGAGCAGTACTTC	CASSSRGYEQYF
TRBV7-2	TRBJ2-1	NA	NA	TGTGCCAGCAGCAAGACAGGGAGGTACGACAATGAGCAGTTCTTC	CASSKTGRYDNEQFF
TRBV11-2	TRBJ1-2	NA	NA	TGTGCCAGCAGCCTACGGTCCGGGGTCGGCGGCTACACCTTC	CASSLRSGVGGYTF
TRBV7-2	TRBJ2-7	TRBD1	NA	TGTGCCAGCAGCTACGCCGGGACAGCCCCCTACGAGCAGTACTTC	CASSYAGTAPYEQYF
TRBV5-1	TRBJ2-7	NA	NA	TGCGCCAGCAGCTCTCAGACAGGCCCCCACGAGCAGTACTTC	CASSSQTGPHEQYF
TRBV25-1	TRBJ1-1	NA	NA	TGTGCCAGCAGTGGTCTGGGGGTGAACACTGAAGCTTTCTTT	CASSGLGVNTEAFF
TRBV18	TRBJ1-1	NA	NA	TGTGCCAGCTCACCCAAAACAGGGAACACTGAAGCTTTCTTT	CASSPKTGNTEAFF
TRBV15	TRBJ2-7	NA	NA	TGTGCCACCAGCCCCCTCCCGAGCTCCTACGAGCAGTACTTC	CATSPLPSSYEQYF
TRBV7-8	TRBJ1-2	NA	NA	TGTGCCAGCAGCTTACTGGATAACTATGGCTACACCTTC	CASSLLDNYGYTF
TRBV7-2	TRBJ2-7	TRBD1	NA	TGTGCCAGCAGTCCGGACAGGGCGAGCTCCTACGAGCAGTACTTC	CASSPDRASSYEQYF
TRBV4-1	TRBJ2-1	NA	NA	TGCGCCAGCAGCCAAGGTGGGACTTCCAATGAGCAGTTCTTC	CASSQGGTSNEQFF
TRBV14	TRBJ2-3	NA	once	TGTGCCAGCAACCGCGGCGGGTTCACAGATACGCAGTATTTT	CASNRGGFTDTQYF
TRBV6-5	TRBJ1-1	TRBD1	few	TGTGCCAGCAGTTACGGGACAGGGAACACTGAAGCTTTCTTT	CASSYGTGNTEAFF
TRBV28	TRBJ2-2	NA	NA	TGTGCCAGCGCGGGAAACACCGGGGAGCTGTTTTTT	CASAGNTGELFF
TRBV9	TRBJ1-1	TRBD1	NA	TGTGCCAGCAGCTCCCGGGACAGAACGGGGAAAGCTTTCTTT	CASSSRDRTGKAFF
TRBV18	TRBJ2-7	TRBD1	NA	TGTGCCAGCTCACCTTCGGGACAGATCTCCTACGAGCAGTACTTC	CASSPSGQISYEQYF
TRBV4-1	TRBJ2-3	NA	NA	TGCGCCAGCAGTTCTAGCGAAAGCACAGATACGCAGTATTTT	CASSSSESTDTQYF
TRBV2	TRBJ2-3	TRBD2	NA	TGTGCCGGGGCCCGCGGGACTAGAACAGATACGCAGTATTTT	CAGARGTRTDTQYF
TRBV9	TRBJ1-1	NA	NA	TGTGCCAGCAGCGTAGGGGTCGGGACTGAAGCTTTCTTT	CASSVGVGTEAFF
TRBV14	TRBJ1-2	NA	NA	TGTGCCAGCAGCCGGGACCTACTTGGCTACACCTTC	CASSRDLLGYTF
TRBV14	TRBJ2-7	NA	NA	TGTGCCAGCAGACACGGGACATCCTCTTACGAGCAGTACTTC	CASRHGTSSYEQYF
TRBV9	TRBJ2-2	NA	NA	TGTGCCAGTTCCCGGGACACGAACACCGGGGAGCTGTTTTTT	CASSRDTNTGELFF
TRBV5-1	TRBJ2-1	TRBD2	once	TGCGCCAGCAGCTCTCCTAGCGGAACTAACAATGAGCAGTTCTTC	CASSSPSGTNNEQFF
TRBV28	TRBJ2-3	NA	NA	TGTGCCAGCGTACCACCGTATAGTCAAACACGGGATACGCAGTATTTT	CASVPPYSQTRDTQYF
TRBV5-1	TRBJ2-7	NA	once	TGCGCCAGCAGCTCAGGGTCTCGGTTGGGGGAGCAGTACTTC	CASSSGSRLGEQYF
TRBV5-1	TRBJ2-2	NA	few	TGCGCCAGCAGCTTGCCTGGGGAGCTGTTTTTT	CASSLPGELFF
TRBV4-1	TRBJ2-7	TRBD1	once	TGCGCCAGCAGCCTCCCGAAGGGGGACAGGTCCTACGAGCAGTACTTC	CASSLPKGDRSYEQYF
TRBV14	TRBJ2-7	NA	NA	TGTGCCAGCAGCCCGGCAAATCACTACGAGCAGTACTTC	CASSPANHYEQYF
TRBV19	TRBJ1-1	NA	NA	TGTGCCAGTAGTATAGCGGGCTCAGGGCCAAACACTGAAGCTTTCTTT	CASSIAGSGPNTEAFF
TRBV5-6	TRBJ2-2	NA	NA	TGTGCCAGCAGCTTACCGACAGCCGGGGAGCTGTTTTTT	CASSLPTAGELFF
TRBV2	TRBJ1-1	NA	NA	TGTGCCAGCAACAAGGGACATCCGAACACTGAAGCTTTCTTT	CASNKGHPNTEAFF
TRBV10-1	TRBJ1-1	TRBD1	NA	TGCGCCAGCACGGGACAGCTGAACACTGAAGCTTTCTTT	CASTGQLNTEAFF
TRBV10-1	TRBJ2-3	TRBD2	NA	TGCGCCAGCAGTGCTAGCGGGAGGACAGATACGCAGTATTTT	CASSASGRTDTQYF
TRBV11-3	TRBJ2-1	TRBD2	NA	TGTGCCAGCAGCCCCGACGGCGGGAGGGCCTACAATGAGCAGTTCTTC	CASSPDGGRAYNEQFF
TRBV6-4	TRBJ1-5	NA	NA	TGTGCCAGCAGTGAATCACGGAATCAGCCCCAGCATTTT	CASSESRNQPQHF
TRBV6-5	TRBJ2-2	NA	NA	TGTGCCAGCAGCCGTATGGCGCGAGGGGCCGGGGAGCTGTTTTTT	CASSRMARGAGELFF
TRBV28	TRBJ1-3	NA	NA	TGTGCCAGCAGTTCCCAGGGGTCTGGAAACACCATATATTTT	CASSSQGSGNTIYF
TRBV9	TRBJ1-5	NA	once	TGTGCCAGCAGCGATCGACGTAGCAATCAGCCCCAGCATTTT	CASSDRRSNQPQHF
TRBV29-1	TRBJ2-1	TRBD2	NA	TGCAGCGTGGCGCGGGAGAGTCTTAATGAGCAGTTCTTC	CSVARESLNEQFF
TRBV9	TRBJ2-7	TRBD2	NA	TGTGCCAGCAGCGTAACTAGCGCCAGCTCCTACGAGCAGTACTTC	CASSVTSASSYEQYF
TRBV9	TRBJ2-7	NA	NA	TGTGCCAGCAGCGTAGGAGGGAACACCTACGAGCAGTACTTC	CASSVGGNTYEQYF
TRBV7-9	TRBJ2-7	NA	NA	TGTGCCAGCAGCTCAATCCGTTGGGGGACCTCCTACGAGCAGTACTTC	CASSSIRWGTSYEQYF
TRBV6-1	TRBJ1-4	NA	NA	TGTGCCAGCAGTGAAGGGGAAAAACTGTTTTTT	CASSEGEKLFF
TRBV19	TRBJ1-1	NA	NA	TGTGCCAGTACCCCATGGTGGGGCGGGCCTCCCAACACTGAAGCTTTCTTT	CASTPWWGGPPNTEAFF
TRBV6-1	TRBJ2-2	NA	few	TGTGCCAGCACCCGTGGTAACCGGGAGCTGTTTTTT	CASTRGNRELFF